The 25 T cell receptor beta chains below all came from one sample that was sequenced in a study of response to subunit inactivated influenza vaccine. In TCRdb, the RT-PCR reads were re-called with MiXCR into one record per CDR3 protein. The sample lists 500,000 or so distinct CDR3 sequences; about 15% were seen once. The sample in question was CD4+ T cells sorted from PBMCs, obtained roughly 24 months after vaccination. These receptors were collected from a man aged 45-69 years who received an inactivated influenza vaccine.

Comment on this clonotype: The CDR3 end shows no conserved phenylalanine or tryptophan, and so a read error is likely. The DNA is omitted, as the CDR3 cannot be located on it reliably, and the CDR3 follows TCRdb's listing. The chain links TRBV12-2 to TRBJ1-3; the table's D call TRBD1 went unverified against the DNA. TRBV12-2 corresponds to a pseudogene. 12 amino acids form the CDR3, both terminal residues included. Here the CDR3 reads CASRLGSRTGEG.

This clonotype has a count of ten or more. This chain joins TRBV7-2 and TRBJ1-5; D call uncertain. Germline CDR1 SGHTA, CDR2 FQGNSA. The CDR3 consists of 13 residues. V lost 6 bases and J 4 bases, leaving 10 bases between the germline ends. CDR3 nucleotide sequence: TGTGCCAGCAGTGAGCGGTTGAATCAGCCCCAGCATTTT. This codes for CASSERLNQPQHF.

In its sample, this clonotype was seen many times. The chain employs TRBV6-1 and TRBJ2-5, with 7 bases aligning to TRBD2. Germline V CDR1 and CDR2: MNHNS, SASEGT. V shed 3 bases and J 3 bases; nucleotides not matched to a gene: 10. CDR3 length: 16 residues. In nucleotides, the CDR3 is TGTGCCAGCAGTGACCCAGGGAGGGGCTGGGAAGAGACCCAGTACTTC. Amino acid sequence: CASSDPGRGWEETQYF.

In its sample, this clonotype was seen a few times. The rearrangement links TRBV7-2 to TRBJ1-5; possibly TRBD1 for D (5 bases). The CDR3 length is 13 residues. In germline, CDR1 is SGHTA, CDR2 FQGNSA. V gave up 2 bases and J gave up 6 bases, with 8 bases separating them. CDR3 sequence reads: CASSLSGIQPQHF. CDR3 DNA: TGTGCCAGCAGCTTATCAGGGATTCAGCCCCAGCATTTT. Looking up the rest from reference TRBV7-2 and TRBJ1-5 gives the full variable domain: GAGVSQSPSNKVTEKGKDVELRCDPISGHTALYWYRQSLGQGLEFLIYFQGNSAPDKSGLPSDRFSAERTGGSVSTLTIQRTQQEDSAVYLCASSLSGIQPQHFGDGTRLSIL.

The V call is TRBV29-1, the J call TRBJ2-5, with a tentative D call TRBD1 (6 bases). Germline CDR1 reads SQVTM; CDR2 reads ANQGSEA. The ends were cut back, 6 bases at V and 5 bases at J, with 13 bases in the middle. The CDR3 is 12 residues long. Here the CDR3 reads CSVEQGRETQYF. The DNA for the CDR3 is TGCAGCGTGGAACAGGGACGGGAGACCCAGTACTTC. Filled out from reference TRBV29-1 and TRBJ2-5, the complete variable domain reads SAVISQKPSRDICQRGTSLTIQCQVDSQVTMMFWYRQQPGQSLTLIATANQGSEATYESGFVIDKFPISRPNLTFSTLTVSNMSPEDSSIYLCSVEQGRETQYFGPGTRLLVL.

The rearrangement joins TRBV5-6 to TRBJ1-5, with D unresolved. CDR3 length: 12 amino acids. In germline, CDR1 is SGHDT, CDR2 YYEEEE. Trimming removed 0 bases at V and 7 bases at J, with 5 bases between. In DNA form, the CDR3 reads TGTGCCAGCAGCTTGGTGGGGCAGCCCCAGCATTTT. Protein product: CASSLVGQPQHF.

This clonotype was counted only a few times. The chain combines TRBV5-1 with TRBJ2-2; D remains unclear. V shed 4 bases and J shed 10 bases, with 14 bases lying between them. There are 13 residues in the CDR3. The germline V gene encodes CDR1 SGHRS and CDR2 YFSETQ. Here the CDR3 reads CASSVTLPEELFF. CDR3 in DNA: TGCGCCAGCAGCGTTACCCTCCCCGAGGAGCTGTTTTTT.

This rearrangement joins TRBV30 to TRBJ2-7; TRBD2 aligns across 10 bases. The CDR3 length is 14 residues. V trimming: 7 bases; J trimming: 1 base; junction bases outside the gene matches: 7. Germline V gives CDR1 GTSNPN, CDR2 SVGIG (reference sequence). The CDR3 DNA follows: TGTGCCTTTGGGACTAGCGCGATATCCTACGAGCAGTACTTC. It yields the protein CAFGTSAISYEQYF.

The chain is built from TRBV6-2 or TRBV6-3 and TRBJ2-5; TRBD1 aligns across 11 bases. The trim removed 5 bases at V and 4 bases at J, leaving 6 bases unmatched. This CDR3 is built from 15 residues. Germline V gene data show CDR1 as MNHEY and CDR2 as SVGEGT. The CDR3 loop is CASSMGTGGRETQYF. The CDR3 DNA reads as TGTGCCAGCAGTATGGGGACAGGGGGTAGAGAGACCCAGTACTTC.

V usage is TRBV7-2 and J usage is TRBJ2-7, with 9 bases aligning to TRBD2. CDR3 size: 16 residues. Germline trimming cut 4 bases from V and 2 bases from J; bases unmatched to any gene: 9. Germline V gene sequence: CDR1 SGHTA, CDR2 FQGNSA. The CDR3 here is CASSSILAGAPYEQYF. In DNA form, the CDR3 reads TGTGCCAGCAGCTCTATTTTAGCGGGGGCCCCCTACGAGCAGTACTTC.

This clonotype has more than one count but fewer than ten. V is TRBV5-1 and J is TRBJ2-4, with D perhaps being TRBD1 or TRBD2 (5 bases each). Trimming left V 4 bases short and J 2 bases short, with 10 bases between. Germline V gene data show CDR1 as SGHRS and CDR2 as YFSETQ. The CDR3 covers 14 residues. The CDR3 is CASSPRGPKNIQYF. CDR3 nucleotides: TGCGCCAGCAGCCCCCGGGGACCCAAAAACATTCAGTACTTC.

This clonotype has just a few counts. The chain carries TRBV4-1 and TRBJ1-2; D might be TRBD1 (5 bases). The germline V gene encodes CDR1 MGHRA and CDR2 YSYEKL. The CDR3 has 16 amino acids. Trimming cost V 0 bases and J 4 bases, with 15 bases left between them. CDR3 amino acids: CASSQDRRRGVYGYTF. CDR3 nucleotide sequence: TGCGCCAGCAGCCAAGATCGCCGGCGGGGCGTCTATGGCTACACCTTC.

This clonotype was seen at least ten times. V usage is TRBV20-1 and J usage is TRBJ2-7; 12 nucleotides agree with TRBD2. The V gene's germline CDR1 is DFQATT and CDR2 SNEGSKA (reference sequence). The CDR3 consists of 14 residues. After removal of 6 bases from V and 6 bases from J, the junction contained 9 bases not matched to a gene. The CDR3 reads CSATGLAGLREQYF. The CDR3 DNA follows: TGCAGTGCCACCGGACTAGCGGGATTACGCGAGCAGTACTTC.

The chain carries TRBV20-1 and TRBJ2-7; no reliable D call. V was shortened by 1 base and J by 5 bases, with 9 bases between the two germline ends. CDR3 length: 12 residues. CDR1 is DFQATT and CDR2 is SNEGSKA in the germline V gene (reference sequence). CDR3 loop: CSARVLRNEQYF. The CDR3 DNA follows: TGCAGTGCTAGAGTTCTTCGAAACGAGCAGTACTTC.

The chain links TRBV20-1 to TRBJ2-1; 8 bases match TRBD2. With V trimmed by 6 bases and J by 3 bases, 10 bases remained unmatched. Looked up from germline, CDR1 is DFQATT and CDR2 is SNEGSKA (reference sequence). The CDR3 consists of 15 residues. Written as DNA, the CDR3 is TGCAGTGCCGCAGGGGAGCGGGGGAACTACAATGAGCAGTTCTTC. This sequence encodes CSAAGERGNYNEQFF.

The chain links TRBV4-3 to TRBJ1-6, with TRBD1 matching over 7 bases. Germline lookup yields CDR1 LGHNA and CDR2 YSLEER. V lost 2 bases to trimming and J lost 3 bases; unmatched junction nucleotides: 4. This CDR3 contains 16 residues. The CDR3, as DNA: TGCGCCAGCAGCCAATCCTGGACAGGCTATAATTCACCCCTCCACTTT. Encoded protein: CASSQSWTGYNSPLHF.

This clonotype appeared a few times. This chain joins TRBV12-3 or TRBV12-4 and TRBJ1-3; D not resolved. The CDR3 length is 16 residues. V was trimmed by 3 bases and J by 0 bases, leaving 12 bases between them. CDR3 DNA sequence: TGTGCCAGCAGTTTTTCGGTAGGAAGCTCTGGAAACACCATATATTTT. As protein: CASSFSVGSSGNTIYF.

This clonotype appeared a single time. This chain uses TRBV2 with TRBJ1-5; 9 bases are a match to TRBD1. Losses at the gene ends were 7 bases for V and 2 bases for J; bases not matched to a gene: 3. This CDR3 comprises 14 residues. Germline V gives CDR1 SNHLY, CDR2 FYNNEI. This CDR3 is CASMRTGGNQPQHF. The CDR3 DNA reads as TGTGCCAGCATGCGGACAGGGGGCAATCAGCCCCAGCATTTT.

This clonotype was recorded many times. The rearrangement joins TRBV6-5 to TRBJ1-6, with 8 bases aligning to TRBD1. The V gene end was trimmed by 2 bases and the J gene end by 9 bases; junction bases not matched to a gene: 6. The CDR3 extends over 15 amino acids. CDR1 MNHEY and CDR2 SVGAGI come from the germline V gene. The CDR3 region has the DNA TGTGCCAGCAGTTACACCGGACAGGGTACTTCACCCCTCCACTTT. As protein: CASSYTGQGTSPLHF.

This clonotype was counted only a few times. This chain's CDR3 is CSVELERKDTEAFF. For the CDR3, the DNA is TGCAGCGTTGAACTGGAGCGCAAGGACACTGAAGCTTTCTTT. The rearrangement links TRBV29-1 to TRBJ1-1; D ambiguous. CDR1 and CDR2 (germline): SQVTM, ANQGSEA. V lost 2 bases to trimming and J lost 3 bases, with 13 bases between them. This CDR3 region has 14 residues.

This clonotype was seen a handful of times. The CDR3 sequence: CATSRDLALFF. DNA for the CDR3: TGTGCCACCAGCAGAGATCTAGCTCTTTTCTTT. The chain combines TRBV15 with TRBJ1-1; D unclear. This CDR3 has 11 amino acids. Germline values: CDR1 LNHNV, CDR2 YYDKDF (reference sequence). V was shortened by 0 bases and J by 13 bases, with 9 bases between the two germline ends. Looking up the rest from reference TRBV15 and TRBJ1-1 gives the full variable domain: DAMVIQNPRYQVTQFGKPVTLSCSQTLNHNVMYWYQQKSSQAPKLLFHYYDKDFNNEADTPDNFQSRRPNTSFCFLDIRSPGLGDTAMYLCATSRDLALFFGQGTRLTVV.

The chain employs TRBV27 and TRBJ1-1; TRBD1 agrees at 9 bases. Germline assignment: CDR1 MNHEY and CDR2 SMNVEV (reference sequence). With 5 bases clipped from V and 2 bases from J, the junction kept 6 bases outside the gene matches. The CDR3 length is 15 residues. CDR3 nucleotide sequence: TGTGCCAGCAGTCCCTACAGGGGGCGAAACACTGAAGCTTTCTTT. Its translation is CASSPYRGRNTEAFF.

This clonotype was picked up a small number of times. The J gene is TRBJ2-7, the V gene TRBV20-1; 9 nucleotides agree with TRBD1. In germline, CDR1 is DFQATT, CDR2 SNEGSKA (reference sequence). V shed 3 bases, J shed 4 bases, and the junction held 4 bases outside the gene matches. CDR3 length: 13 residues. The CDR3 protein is CSARADRGYEQYF. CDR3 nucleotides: TGCAGTGCTAGGGCGGACAGGGGTTACGAGCAGTACTTC.

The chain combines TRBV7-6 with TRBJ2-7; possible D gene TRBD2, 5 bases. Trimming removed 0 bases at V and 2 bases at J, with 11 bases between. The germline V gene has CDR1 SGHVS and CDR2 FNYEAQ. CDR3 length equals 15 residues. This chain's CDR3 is CASSLAYEAAYEQYF. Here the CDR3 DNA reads TGTGCCAGCAGCTTAGCGTACGAAGCGGCCTACGAGCAGTACTTC.

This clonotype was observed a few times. CDR3 sequence (DNA): TGCGCCAGCAGCCCGGGATTAAGCAATGAGCAGTTCTTC. Its translation is CASSPGLSNEQFF. V usage is TRBV5-1 and J usage is TRBJ2-1, with D perhaps TRBD2 (5 bases). The CDR3 sequence is 13 residues long. Trimming cost V 4 bases and J 6 bases, with 11 bases left between them. CDR1 is SGHRS and CDR2 is YFSETQ in the germline V gene.